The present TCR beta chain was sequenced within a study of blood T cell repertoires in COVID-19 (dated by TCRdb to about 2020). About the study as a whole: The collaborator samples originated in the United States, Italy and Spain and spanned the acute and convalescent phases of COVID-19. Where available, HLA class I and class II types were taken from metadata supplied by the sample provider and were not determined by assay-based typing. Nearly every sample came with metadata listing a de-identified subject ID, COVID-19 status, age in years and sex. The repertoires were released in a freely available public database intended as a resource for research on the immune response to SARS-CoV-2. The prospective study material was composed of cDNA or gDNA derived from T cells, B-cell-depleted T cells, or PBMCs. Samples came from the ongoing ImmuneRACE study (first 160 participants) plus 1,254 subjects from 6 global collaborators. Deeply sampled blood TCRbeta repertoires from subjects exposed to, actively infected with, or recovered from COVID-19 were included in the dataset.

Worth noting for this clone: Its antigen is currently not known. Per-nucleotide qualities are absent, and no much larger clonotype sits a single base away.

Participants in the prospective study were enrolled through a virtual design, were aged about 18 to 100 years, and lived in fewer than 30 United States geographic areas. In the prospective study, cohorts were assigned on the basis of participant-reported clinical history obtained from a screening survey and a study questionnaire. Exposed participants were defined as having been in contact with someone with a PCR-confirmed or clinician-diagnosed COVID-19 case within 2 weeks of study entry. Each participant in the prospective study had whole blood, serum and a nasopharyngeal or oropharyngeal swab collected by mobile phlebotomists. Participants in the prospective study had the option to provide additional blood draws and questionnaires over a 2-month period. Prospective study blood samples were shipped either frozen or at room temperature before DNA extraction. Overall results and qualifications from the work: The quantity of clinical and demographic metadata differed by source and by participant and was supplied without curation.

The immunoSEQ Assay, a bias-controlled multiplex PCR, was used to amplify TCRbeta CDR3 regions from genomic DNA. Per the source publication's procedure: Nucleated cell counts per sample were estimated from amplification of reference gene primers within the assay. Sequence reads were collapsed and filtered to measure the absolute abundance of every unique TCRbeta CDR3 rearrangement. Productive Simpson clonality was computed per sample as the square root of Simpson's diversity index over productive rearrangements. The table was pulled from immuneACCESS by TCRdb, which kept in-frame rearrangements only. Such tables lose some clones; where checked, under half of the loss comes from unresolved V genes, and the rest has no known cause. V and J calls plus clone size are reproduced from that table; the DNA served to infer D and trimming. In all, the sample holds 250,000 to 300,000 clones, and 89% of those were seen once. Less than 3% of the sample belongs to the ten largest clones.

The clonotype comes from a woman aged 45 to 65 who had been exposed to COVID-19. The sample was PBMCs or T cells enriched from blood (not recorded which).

The nucleotide sequence is given as TGCGCCAGCAGCCCTCTCCCCGACAGGGTTACAGATACGCAGTATTTT. Its product reads: CASSPLPDRVTDTQYF. This chain joins TRBV5-1 to TRBJ2-3, with 7 bases matching TRBD1. The germline V and J ends show losses of 4 bases and 3 bases respectively, and no gene match explains 11 bases of the junction. CDR1 SGHRS and CDR2 YFSETQ are derived from the germline V gene. The CDR3 holds 16 amino acids from the cysteine to the phenylalanine. The read is trimmed to its CDR3 DNA, 48 bases read in frame from base 1.